These 28 T cell receptor beta chains originate from one sample sequenced in a study of blood T cell repertoires in COVID-19. This table comes from immunoSEQ multiplex PCR, and its TCRdb copy is limited to in-frame clones, with some not included. Of 150,000 or so clones listed, 79% are singletons. The sample consisted of peripheral blood. The receptor set was obtained from an older woman with COVID-19, enrolled during active disease.

The CDR3 here is CASSQDGDSSGANVLTF. The CDR3 bases are TGTGCCAGCAGCCAAGATGGGGACAGCTCTGGGGCCAACGTCCTGACTTTC. The chain couples TRBV4-2 to TRBJ2-6; TRBD1 matches at 7 bases. There are 17 residues in the CDR3. Germline CDR1 is LGHNA and CDR2 is YNFKEQ. The V gene end was trimmed by 0 bases and the J gene end by 0 bases; junction bases not matched to a gene: 2.

The rearrangement joins TRBV27 to TRBJ2-1, with 11 positions matching TRBD2. The J segment lost 9 bases and the V segment lost 7 bases, leaving 11 bases of the junction unmatched. The germline V gene encodes CDR1 MNHEY and CDR2 SMNVEV (reference sequence). The CDR3 spans 15 residues. CDR3 sequence: CASTPSSGRPGEQFF. DNA of the CDR3: TGTGCCAGCACCCCGTCTAGCGGGAGGCCCGGTGAGCAGTTCTTC.

J is TRBJ1-2 and V is TRBV30; D uncertain. Germline V lookup: CDR1 GTSNPN, CDR2 SVGIG (reference sequence). V dropped 4 bases and J dropped 2 bases, with 11 bases sitting between them. The CDR3 spans 13 residues. CDR3 loop: CAWNPGGNYGYTF. Here the CDR3 DNA reads TGTGCCTGGAACCCGGGTGGGAACTATGGCTACACCTTC. The full variable domain, completed using reference TRBV30 and TRBJ1-2, is SQTIHQWPATLVQPVGSPLSLECTVEGTSNPNLYWYRQAAGRGLQLLFYSVGIGQISSEVPQNLSASRPQDRQFILSSKKLLLSDSGFYLCAWNPGGNYGYTFGSGTRLTVV.

The chain employs TRBV18 and TRBJ2-2; TRBD2 aligns across 7 bases. CDR1 is KGHSH and CDR2 is LQKENI in the germline V gene. J gave up 0 bases and V 2 bases, and 0 bases lay outside the gene matches. CDR3 size: 15 residues. CDR3 in DNA: TGTGCCAGCTCACCAGGGAGGGCGAACACCGGGGAGCTGTTTTTT. Translation gives CASSPGRANTGELFF. The whole variable domain, remainder taken from reference TRBV18 and TRBJ2-2, is NAGVMQNPRHLVRRRGQEARLRCSPMKGHSHVYWYRQLPEEGLKFMVYLQKENIIDESGMPKERFSAEFPKEGPSILRIQQVVRGDSAAYFCASSPGRANTGELFFGEGSRLTVL.

The rearrangement uses TRBV10-3 and TRBJ1-2; the match to TRBD1 covers 12 bases. Germline CDR1 is ENHRY and CDR2 is SYGVKD. There are 17 residues in the CDR3. V trimming: 6 bases; J trimming: 6 bases; junction bases outside the gene matches: 14. CDR3 region: CAISQTGQGAVDHGYTF. Written as DNA, the CDR3 is TGTGCCATCAGCCAGACGGGACAGGGGGCGGTCGACCATGGCTACACCTTC.

The chain has TRBV21-1 and TRBJ2-1; the table names TRBD2, a call not compared with the DNA. TRBV21-1 is termed a pseudogene. The CDR3 spans 16 residues. The CDR3 region is CASSKEEESSYNEQFF. In DNA, the CDR3 is TGTGCCAGCAGCAAAGAGGAGGAGAGCTCTTACAATGAGCAGTTCTTC.

This chain uses TRBV9 with TRBJ2-3; 8 bases match TRBD2. This CDR3 region has 19 residues. V lost 4 bases to trimming and J lost 0 bases; unmatched junction nucleotides: 16. Germline V lookup: CDR1 SGDLS, CDR2 YYNGEE. The CDR3 nucleotides are TGTGCCAGCAGCCACCCCCGCCCCAATACTAGCGGTAGCACAGATACGCAGTATTTT. This codes for CASSHPRPNTSGSTDTQYF.

In this sample, this clone turned up a few times. The J gene is TRBJ1-3, the V gene TRBV2; D gene unclear. Between the trimmed V and J ends, which lost 1 base and 0 bases, there was a span of 7 bases. The V gene's germline CDR1 is SNHLY and CDR2 FYNNEI. This CDR3 is built from 15 residues. This chain's CDR3 is CASSEDFSSGNTIYF. CDR3 sequence (DNA): TGTGCCAGCAGTGAAGATTTCTCCTCTGGAAACACCATATATTTT.

CDR3 sequence (DNA): TGTGCCATCAGTGAGTCTATGGGACAGGGGTCAGCAGATACGCAGTATTTT. It specifies CAISESMGQGSADTQYF. The chain links TRBV10-3 to TRBJ2-3; 10 bases match TRBD1. Per the germline V gene, CDR1 is ENHRY and CDR2 is SYGVKD. V shed 0 bases, J shed 4 bases, and the junction held 7 bases outside the gene matches. The CDR3 covers 17 residues.

The chain recombines TRBV5-6 with TRBJ2-7, with TRBD2 matching 9 bases. J was trimmed by 3 bases and V by 2 bases; bases with no gene match: 6. This CDR3 has 15 residues. Germline CDR1 and CDR2: SGHDT and YYEEEE. CDR3 nucleotides: TGTGCCAGCAGCTTAACCTCTAGCGGGAACTACGAGCAGTACTTC. Its protein is CASSLTSSGNYEQYF.

V and J are TRBV4-1 and TRBJ2-2, with TRBD2 as a possible D gene (7 bases). Germline CDR1 MGHRA, CDR2 YSYEKL. The CDR3 runs 16 residues. V dropped 0 bases and J dropped 4 bases, with 12 bases sitting between them. The CDR3 sequence is CASSQEGGGFTGELFF. Written as DNA, the CDR3 is TGCGCCAGCAGCCAAGAAGGGGGGGGTTTCACCGGGGAGCTGTTTTTT.

With respect to this clone: Additional DNA sequences in this sample encode the identical CDR3. The V call is TRBV6-1, the J call TRBJ1-2; D gene ambiguous. The CDR3 consists of 13 residues. Trimming removed 1 base from V and 2 bases from J, with 5 bases in between. Per germline, CDR1 MNHNS and CDR2 SASEGT. CDR3 DNA sequence: TGTGCCAGCAGTGAAGGCAGAAACTATGGCTACACCTTC. It encodes CASSEGRNYGYTF.

The chain carries TRBV15 and TRBJ1-3; perhaps TRBD1 as D (5 bases). The CDR3 runs to 15 residues. Germline V gene lookup returns CDR1 LNHNV and CDR2 YYDKDF (reference sequence). V shed 0 bases and J shed 3 bases, with 9 bases lying between them. CDR3 protein: CATSRDRVNGNTIYF. The CDR3 DNA is TGTGCCACCAGCAGAGACAGGGTAAATGGAAACACCATATATTTT. Combining the CDR3 with reference TRBV15 and TRBJ1-3 gives the whole variable domain DAMVIQNPRYQVTQFGKPVTLSCSQTLNHNVMYWYQQKSSQAPKLLFHYYDKDFNNEADTPDNFQSRRPNTSFCFLDIRSPGLGDTAMYLCATSRDRVNGNTIYFGEGSWLTVV.

The genes are TRBV7-3 and TRBJ1-2; 10 bases are a match to TRBD1. Germline V gives CDR1 SGHTA, CDR2 FQGTGA. The CDR3 has 16 residues. Trimming took 5 bases from V and 0 from J; bases not matched to a gene: 6. The CDR3 region is CASSTRQGAANYGYTF. Written as DNA, the CDR3 is TGTGCCAGCAGCACGAGACAGGGGGCAGCTAACTATGGCTACACCTTC.

This chain uses TRBV15 with TRBJ1-5, with a weak D call TRBD1 (6 bases). The CDR3 length is 18 residues. V gave up 0 bases and J gave up 0 bases, with 15 bases separating them. In germline, CDR1 is LNHNV, CDR2 YYDKDF (reference sequence). The CDR3: CATSRDSSGALSNQPQHF. The CDR3 DNA reads as TGTGCCACCAGCAGAGATTCATCAGGGGCCCTTAGCAATCAGCCCCAGCATTTT.

The chain recombines TRBV7-3 with TRBJ2-2, with D possibly TRBD1 on 5 matching bases. The CDR3 contains 14 residues. In germline, CDR1 is SGHTA, CDR2 FQGTGA. V was cut by 6 bases and J by 1 base, with 9 bases left in between. For the CDR3, the DNA is TGTGCCAGCAGGACAGAATTGAACACCGGGGAGCTGTTTTTT. Its translation is CASRTELNTGELFF.

In its sample, this clone was seen a few times. The gene calls are TRBV30 and TRBJ1-6; maybe TRBD1 (5 bases). The CDR3 sequence is 13 residues long. From germline, CDR1 is GTSNPN and CDR2 SVGIG (reference sequence). Trimming removed 2 bases from V and 8 bases from J, with 10 bases in between. The CDR3 reads CAWSRGGDSPLHF. The DNA for the CDR3 is TGTGCCTGGAGTCGGGGAGGGGATTCACCCCTCCACTTT.

The table lists this clone with a few counts. The CDR3 reads CASSPDRQDTDTQYF. CDR3 bases: TGTGCCAGCAGCCCCGACCGACAAGACACAGATACGCAGTATTTT. The chain joins TRBV9 to TRBJ2-3, with unresolved D. Germline assignment: CDR1 SGDLS and CDR2 YYNGEE. With 4 bases removed from V and 2 bases from J, the gap between germline ends came to 14 bases. The CDR3 loop spans 15 amino acids. The full variable domain, rest sourced from reference TRBV9 and TRBJ2-3, is DSGVTQTPKHLITATGQRVTLRCSPRSGDLSVYWYQQSLDQGLQFLIQYYNGEERAKGNILERFSAQQFPDLHSELNLSSLELGDSALYFCASSPDRQDTDTQYFGPGTRLTVL.

This clone has only one observation. The V call is TRBV25-1, the J call TRBJ2-3, with D possibly TRBD1 on 7 matching bases. The V gene's germline CDR1 is MGHDK and CDR2 SYGVNS. The CDR3 covers 15 residues. Trimming stripped 3 bases from V and 0 bases from J, with 10 bases between. DNA for the CDR3: TGTGCCAGCAGTGAGGCGGGACAGAGCACAGATACGCAGTATTTT. This codes for CASSEAGQSTDTQYF.

V and J are TRBV7-3 and TRBJ1-2; TRBD1 might be the D (6 bases). V was trimmed by 4 bases and J by 8 bases, leaving 17 bases between them. The CDR3 covers 14 residues. The germline CDR1 and CDR2 sequences are SGHTA and FQGTGA. CDR3 bases: TGTGCCAGCAGCTCCTACGGGACATCCCACGGCTACACCTTC. It encodes CASSSYGTSHGYTF. Full variable domain (missing parts from reference TRBV7-3 and TRBJ1-2): GAGVSQTPSNKVTEKGKYVELRCDPISGHTALYWYRQSLGQGPEFLIYFQGTGAADDSGLPNDRFFAVRPEGSVSTLKIQRTERGDSAVYLCASSSYGTSHGYTFGSGTRLTVV.

Only one count was recorded for this clone. The chain carries TRBV29-1 and TRBJ1-2; D is undetermined. The CDR3 covers 11 residues. V dropped 7 bases and J dropped 7 bases, with 13 bases sitting between them. Germline V gives CDR1 SQVTM, CDR2 ANQGSEA. The CDR3 DNA sequence: TGCAGCGCCGAAGGTCGGGGTGGCTACACCTTC. Translated: CSAEGRGGYTF.

In this sample, this clone turned up once. The rearrangement joins TRBV18 to TRBJ2-5; D gene ambiguous. Trimming took off 2 bases at V and 2 bases at J, with 9 bases between the two ends. Germline CDR1 KGHSH, CDR2 LQKENI. This CDR3 is 14 amino acids long. DNA for the CDR3: TGTGCCAGCTCACCAGACATAATACAAGAGACCCAGTACTTC. Protein sequence: CASSPDIIQETQYF.

The rearrangement uses TRBV18 and TRBJ1-1; D may be TRBD1 (6 bases). Trimming pared 3 bases from V and 2 bases from J, leaving 13 bases between. Germline CDR1 is KGHSH and CDR2 is LQKENI. The CDR3 runs to 15 residues. The CDR3 spells CASSPKLGTNTEAFF. CDR3 DNA sequence: TGTGCCAGCTCACCGAAGTTAGGGACAAACACTGAAGCTTTCTTT.

This clone appeared many times. The chain has TRBV7-9 and TRBJ2-7; tentatively, D is TRBD1 (6 bases). V lost 5 bases and J 6 bases, leaving 20 bases between the germline ends. The length of the CDR3 is 15 residues. Germline CDR1 SEHNR, CDR2 FQNEAQ (reference sequence). The CDR3 bases are TGTGCCAGCAGCGACCGGGACACGAAGTTAGGCGAGCAGTACTTC. It yields the protein CASSDRDTKLGEQYF.

V is TRBV27 and J is TRBJ2-6; 8 bases are shared with TRBD1. Germline loops: CDR1 MNHEY, CDR2 SMNVEV (reference sequence). CDR3 length: 17 amino acids. V trimming: 2 bases; J trimming: 9 bases; junction bases outside the gene matches: 12. CDR3 loop: CASSLNADPDRVNVLTF. In DNA form, the CDR3 reads TGTGCCAGCAGTTTAAACGCAGACCCGGACAGGGTCAACGTCCTGACTTTC.

This chain connects TRBV3-1 (or the pseudogene TRBV3-2) to TRBJ2-2, with 11 bases that match TRBD2. The germline gives CDR1 LGHDT, CDR2 YNNKEL (reference sequence). Trimming at V came to 5 bases and at J to 5 bases, leaving 4 bases not matched to a gene. This CDR3 is built from 15 residues. CDR3 nucleotide sequence: TGTGCCAGCAGCGCTAGCGGGGGGAGTACCGGGGAGCTGTTTTTT. Amino acid sequence: CASSASGGSTGELFF.

The chain uses TRBV6-4 and TRBJ2-1, with D tentatively TRBD1 (5 bases). The CDR3 runs 14 residues. The V and J ends lost 2 bases and 10 bases respectively, with 15 bases between them. The V gene's germline CDR1 is MRHNA and CDR2 SNTAGT. The CDR3 nucleotides read TGTGCCAGCAGTGACGAGAACAGGCATCGGGAGCAGTTCTTC. Its translation is CASSDENRHREQFF.

V gene TRBV19 combines with J gene TRBJ1-6; no firm D call. Germline values: CDR1 LNHDA, CDR2 SQIVND (reference sequence). CDR3 size: 14 residues. The V and J ends lost 3 bases and 8 bases respectively, with 11 bases between them. In DNA, the CDR3 is TGTGCCAGTAGTATTGTTCAAGCGGATTCACCCCTCCACTTT. Its translation is CASSIVQADSPLHF. Variable domain in full (rest from reference TRBV19 and TRBJ1-6): DGGITQSPKYLFRKEGQNVTLSCEQNLNHDAMYWYRQDPGQGLRLIYYSQIVNDFQKGDIAEGYSVSREKKESFPLTVTSAQKNPTAFYLCASSIVQADSPLHFGNGTRLTVT.